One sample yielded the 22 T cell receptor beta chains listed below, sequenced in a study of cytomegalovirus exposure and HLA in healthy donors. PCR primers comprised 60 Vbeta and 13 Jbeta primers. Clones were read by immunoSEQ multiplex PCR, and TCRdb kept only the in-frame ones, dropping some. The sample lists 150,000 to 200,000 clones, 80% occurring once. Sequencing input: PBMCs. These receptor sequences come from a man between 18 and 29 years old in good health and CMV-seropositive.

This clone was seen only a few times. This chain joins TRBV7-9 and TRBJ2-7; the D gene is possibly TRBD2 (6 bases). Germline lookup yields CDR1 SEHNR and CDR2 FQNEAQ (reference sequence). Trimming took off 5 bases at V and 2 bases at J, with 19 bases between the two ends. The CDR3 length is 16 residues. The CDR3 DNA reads TGTGCCAGCAGCGGCGACTTTGTGGGGGGAGCCTACGAGCAGTACTTC. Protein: CASSGDFVGGAYEQYF.

The CDR3 spells CASSPTGTGFYGYTF. Written as DNA, the CDR3 is TGTGCCAGCAGCCCCACCGGGACAGGGTTTTATGGCTACACCTTC. This chain links TRBV7-2 with TRBJ1-2; 9 nucleotides match TRBD1. Germline V gene data show CDR1 as SGHTA and CDR2 as FQGNSA. This CDR3 spans 15 amino acids. V was pared by 5 bases and J by 5 bases, with 9 bases of the junction left unmatched.

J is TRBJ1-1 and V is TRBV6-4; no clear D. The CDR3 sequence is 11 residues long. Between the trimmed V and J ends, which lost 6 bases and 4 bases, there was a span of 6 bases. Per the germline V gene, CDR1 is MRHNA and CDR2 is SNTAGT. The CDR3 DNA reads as TGTGCCAGCAGGTCGGGCACTGAAGCTTTCTTT. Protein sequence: CASRSGTEAFF.

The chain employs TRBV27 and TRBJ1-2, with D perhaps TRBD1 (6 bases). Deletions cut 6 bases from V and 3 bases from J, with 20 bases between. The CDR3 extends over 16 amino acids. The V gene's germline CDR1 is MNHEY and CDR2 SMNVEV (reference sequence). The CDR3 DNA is TGTGCCAGCAGAATCACCGGACAGCAACCTTACTATGGCTACACCTTC. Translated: CASRITGQQPYYGYTF.

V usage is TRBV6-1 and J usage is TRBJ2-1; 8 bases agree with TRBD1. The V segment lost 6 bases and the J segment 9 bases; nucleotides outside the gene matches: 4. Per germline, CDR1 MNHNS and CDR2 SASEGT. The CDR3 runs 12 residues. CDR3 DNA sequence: TGTGCCAGCAGAGTCAGGGGGCTTGAGCAGTTCTTC. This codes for CASRVRGLEQFF.

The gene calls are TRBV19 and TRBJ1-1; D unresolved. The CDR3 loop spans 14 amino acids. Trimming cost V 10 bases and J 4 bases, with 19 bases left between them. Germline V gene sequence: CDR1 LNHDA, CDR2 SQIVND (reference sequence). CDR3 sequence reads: CATNEGFVGTEAFF. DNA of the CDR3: TGTGCCACCAACGAGGGTTTTGTCGGCACTGAAGCTTTCTTT.

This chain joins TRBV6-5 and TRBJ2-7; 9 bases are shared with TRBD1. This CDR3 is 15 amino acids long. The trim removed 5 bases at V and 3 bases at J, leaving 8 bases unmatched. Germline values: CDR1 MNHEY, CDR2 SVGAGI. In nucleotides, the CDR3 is TGTGCCAGCAGTAATACAGGGGGCGTTAACTACGAGCAGTACTTC. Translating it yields CASSNTGGVNYEQYF.

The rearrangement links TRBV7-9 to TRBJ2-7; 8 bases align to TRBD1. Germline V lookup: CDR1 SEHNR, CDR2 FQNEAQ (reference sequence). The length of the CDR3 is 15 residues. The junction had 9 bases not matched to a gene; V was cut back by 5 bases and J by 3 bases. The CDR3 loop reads CASSRTGGIHYEQYF. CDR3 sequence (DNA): TGTGCCAGCAGCCGAACAGGGGGAATCCACTACGAGCAGTACTTC. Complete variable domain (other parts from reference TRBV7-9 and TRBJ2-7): DTGVSQNPRHKITKRGQNVTFRCDPISEHNRLYWYRQTLGQGPEFLTYFQNEAQLEKSRLLSDRFSAERPKGSFSTLEIQRTEQGDSAMYLCASSRTGGIHYEQYFGPGTRLTVT.

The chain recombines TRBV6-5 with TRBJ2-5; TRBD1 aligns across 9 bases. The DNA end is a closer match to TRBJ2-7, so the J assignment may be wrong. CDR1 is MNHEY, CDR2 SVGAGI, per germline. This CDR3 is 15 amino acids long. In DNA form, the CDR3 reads TGTGCCAGCAGACAAGACAGGGGGGTCTCCTACGAGCAGTACTTC. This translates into CASRQDRGVSYEQYF.

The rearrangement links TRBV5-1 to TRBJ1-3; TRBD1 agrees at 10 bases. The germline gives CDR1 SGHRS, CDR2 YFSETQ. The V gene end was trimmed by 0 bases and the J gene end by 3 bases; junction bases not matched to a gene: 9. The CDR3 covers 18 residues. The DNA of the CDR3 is TGCGCCAGCAGCTTGGACACTCGGGGACAGGGGTTTGGAAACACCATATATTTT. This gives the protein CASSLDTRGQGFGNTIYF.

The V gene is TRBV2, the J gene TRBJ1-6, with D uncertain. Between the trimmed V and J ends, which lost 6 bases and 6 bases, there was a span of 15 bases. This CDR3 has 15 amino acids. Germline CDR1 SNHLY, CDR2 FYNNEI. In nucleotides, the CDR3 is TGTGCCAGCAGACCGATCAGGCTAGCTAATTCACCCCTCCACTTT. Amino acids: CASRPIRLANSPLHF.

DNA of the CDR3: TGTGCCACCAGCAGAGTGTTGACAGGGGGAGGTCAGCCCCAGCATTTT. Amino acid sequence: CATSRVLTGGGQPQHF. V gene TRBV15 combines with J gene TRBJ1-5; TRBD1 aligns across 9 bases. Trimming at V came to 1 base and at J to 6 bases, leaving 7 bases not matched to a gene. CDR3 length: 16 amino acids. CDR1 is LNHNV and CDR2 is YYDKDF in the germline V gene (reference sequence).

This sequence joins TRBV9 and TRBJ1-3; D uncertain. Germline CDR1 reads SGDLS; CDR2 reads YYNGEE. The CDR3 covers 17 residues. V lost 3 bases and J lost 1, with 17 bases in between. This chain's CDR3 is CASSGTREKRSGNTIYF. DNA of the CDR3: TGTGCCAGCAGCGGAACTAGGGAAAAGCGTTCTGGAAACACCATATATTTT.

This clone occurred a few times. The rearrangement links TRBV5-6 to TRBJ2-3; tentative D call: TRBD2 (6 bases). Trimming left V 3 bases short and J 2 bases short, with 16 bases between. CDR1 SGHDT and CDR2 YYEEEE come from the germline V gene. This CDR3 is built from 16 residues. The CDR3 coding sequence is TGTGCCAGCAGCTGGACACCGCGGGATAACACAGATACGCAGTATTTT. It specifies CASSWTPRDNTDTQYF.

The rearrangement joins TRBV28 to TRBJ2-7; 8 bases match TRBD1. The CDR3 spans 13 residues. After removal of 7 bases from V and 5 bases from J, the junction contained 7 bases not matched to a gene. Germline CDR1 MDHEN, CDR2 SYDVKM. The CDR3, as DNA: TGTGCCAGCACCGGACAGGGTGCCCACGAGCAGTACTTC. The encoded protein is CASTGQGAHEQYF. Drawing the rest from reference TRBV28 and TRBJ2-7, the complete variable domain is DVKVTQSSRYLVKRTGEKVFLECVQDMDHENMFWYRQDPGLGLRLIYFSYDVKMKEKGDIPEGYSVSREKKERFSLILESASTNQTSMYLCASTGQGAHEQYFGPGTRLTVT.

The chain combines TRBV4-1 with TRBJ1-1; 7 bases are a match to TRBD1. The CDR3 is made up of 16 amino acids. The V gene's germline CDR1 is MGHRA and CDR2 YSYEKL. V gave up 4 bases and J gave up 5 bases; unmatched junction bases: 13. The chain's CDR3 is CASSLRDRVSQTEAFF. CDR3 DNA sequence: TGCGCCAGCAGCCTACGGGACAGAGTCTCTCAAACTGAAGCTTTCTTT.

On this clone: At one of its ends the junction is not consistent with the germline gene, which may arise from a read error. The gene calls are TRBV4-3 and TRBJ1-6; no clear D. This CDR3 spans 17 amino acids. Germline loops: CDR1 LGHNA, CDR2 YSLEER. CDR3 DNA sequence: TGCGCCAGCAGCCAAGATTATAGGACGGACTATCATTCACCCCTCCACTTT. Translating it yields CASSQDYRTDYHSPLHF.

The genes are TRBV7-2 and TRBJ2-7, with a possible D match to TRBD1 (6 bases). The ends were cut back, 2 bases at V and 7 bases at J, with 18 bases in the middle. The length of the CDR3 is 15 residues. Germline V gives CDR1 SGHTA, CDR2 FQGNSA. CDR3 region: CASSLSSQGNWEQYF. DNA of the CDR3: TGTGCCAGCAGCTTATCCTCACAGGGTAATTGGGAGCAGTACTTC.

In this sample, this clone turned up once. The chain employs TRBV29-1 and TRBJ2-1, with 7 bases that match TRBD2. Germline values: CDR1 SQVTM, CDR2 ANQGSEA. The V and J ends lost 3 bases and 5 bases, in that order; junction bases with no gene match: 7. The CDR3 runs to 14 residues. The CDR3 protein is CSVEGLAENNEQFF. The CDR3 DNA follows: TGCAGCGTTGAGGGGCTAGCGGAAAACAATGAGCAGTTCTTC.

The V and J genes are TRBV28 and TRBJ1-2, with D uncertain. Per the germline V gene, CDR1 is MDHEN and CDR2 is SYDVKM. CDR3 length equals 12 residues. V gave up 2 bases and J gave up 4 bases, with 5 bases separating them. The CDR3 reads CASSLVLYGYTF. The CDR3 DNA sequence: TGTGCCAGCAGTTTAGTACTCTATGGCTACACCTTC.

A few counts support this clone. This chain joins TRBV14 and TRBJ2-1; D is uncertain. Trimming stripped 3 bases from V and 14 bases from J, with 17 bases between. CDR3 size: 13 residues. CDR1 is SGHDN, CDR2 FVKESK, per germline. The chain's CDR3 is CASSQDRSFREFF. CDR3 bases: TGTGCCAGCAGCCAGGATAGGTCCTTTCGGGAGTTCTTC. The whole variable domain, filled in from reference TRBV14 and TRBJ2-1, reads EAGVTQFPSHSVIEKGQTVTLRCDPISGHDNLYWYRRVMGKEIKFLLHFVKESKQDESGMPNNRFLAERTGGTYSTLKVQPAELEDSGVYFCASSQDRSFREFFGPGTRLTVL.

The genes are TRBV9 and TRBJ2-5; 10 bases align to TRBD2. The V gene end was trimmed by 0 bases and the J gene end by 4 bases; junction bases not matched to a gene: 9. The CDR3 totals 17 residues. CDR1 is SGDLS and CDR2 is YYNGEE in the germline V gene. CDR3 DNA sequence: TGTGCCAGCAGCGTAGGTCTAGCGGGAGTAAAGGTAGAGACCCAGTACTTC. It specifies CASSVGLAGVKVETQYF.